These 3 T cell receptor beta chains share one sample of origin, sequenced in a study of T cells expressing NK-cell markers. TCRdb re-called the 5' RACE reads, yielding one record per CDR3 amino acid sequence without DNA. This listing includes about 260,000 distinct CDR3 sequences. Sequencing was performed on blood T cells: a sorted CD56 or NKG2C T cell subset, CD4+ or CD8+ T cells, or bulk PBMC T cells (not recorded which). These receptors all come from a woman between 18 and 69 years old in good health.

The chain combines TRBV7-2 with TRBJ1-1; the TRBD1 assignment by TCRdb is unverifiable without DNA. Looked up from germline, CDR1 is SGHTA and CDR2 is FQGNSA. This CDR3 comprises 14 residues. CDR3 loop: CASSLDTLNTEAFF.

The V gene is TRBV7-3, the J gene TRBJ1-6; TCRdb gives TRBD1 as the D gene, but with no DNA this cannot be confirmed. Per germline, CDR1 SGHTA and CDR2 FQGTGA. CDR3 size: 15 residues. The CDR3: CASSLLGVGNSPLHF.

The V and J genes are TRBV6-1 and TRBJ1-1; TCRdb proposes TRBD1, but this gene call is untestable without DNA. The CDR3 covers 14 residues. The germline gives CDR1 MNHNS, CDR2 SASEGT. The CDR3 here is CASSPDRGNTEAFF.